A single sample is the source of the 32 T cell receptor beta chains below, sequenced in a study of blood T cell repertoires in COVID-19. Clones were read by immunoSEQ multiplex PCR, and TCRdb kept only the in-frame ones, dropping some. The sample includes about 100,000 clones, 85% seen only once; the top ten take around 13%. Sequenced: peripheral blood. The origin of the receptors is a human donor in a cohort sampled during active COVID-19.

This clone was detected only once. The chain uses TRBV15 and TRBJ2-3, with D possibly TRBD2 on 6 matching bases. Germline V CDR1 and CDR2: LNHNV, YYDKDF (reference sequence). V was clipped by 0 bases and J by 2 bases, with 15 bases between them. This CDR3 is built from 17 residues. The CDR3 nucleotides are TGTGCCACCAGCAGAGATCACCGGGAGATTCTCACAGATACGCAGTATTTT. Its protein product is CATSRDHREILTDTQYF.

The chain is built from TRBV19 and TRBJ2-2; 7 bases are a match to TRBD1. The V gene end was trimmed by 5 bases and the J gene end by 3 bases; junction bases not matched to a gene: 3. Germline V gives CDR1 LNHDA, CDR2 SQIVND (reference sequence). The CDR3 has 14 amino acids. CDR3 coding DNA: TGTGCCAGTAGTTCTACAGGGGACACCGGGGAGCTGTTTTTT. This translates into CASSSTGDTGELFF.

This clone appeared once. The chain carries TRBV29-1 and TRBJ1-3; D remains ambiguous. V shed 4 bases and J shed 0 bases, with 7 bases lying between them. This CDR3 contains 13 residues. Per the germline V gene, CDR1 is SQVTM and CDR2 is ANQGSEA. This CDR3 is CSVVGGSGNTIYF. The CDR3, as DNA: TGCAGCGTTGTCGGAGGCTCTGGAAACACCATATATTTT. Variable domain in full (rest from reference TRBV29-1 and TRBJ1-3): SAVISQKPSRDICQRGTSLTIQCQVDSQVTMMFWYRQQPGQSLTLIATANQGSEATYESGFVIDKFPISRPNLTFSTLTVSNMSPEDSSIYLCSVVGGSGNTIYFGEGSWLTVV.

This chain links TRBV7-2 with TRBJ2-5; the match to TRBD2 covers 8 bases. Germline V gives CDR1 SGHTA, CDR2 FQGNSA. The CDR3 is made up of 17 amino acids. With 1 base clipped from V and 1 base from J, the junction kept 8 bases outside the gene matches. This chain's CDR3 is CASSLVRGAGAQETQYF. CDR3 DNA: TGTGCCAGCAGCTTAGTGAGGGGAGCGGGAGCCCAAGAGACCCAGTACTTC.

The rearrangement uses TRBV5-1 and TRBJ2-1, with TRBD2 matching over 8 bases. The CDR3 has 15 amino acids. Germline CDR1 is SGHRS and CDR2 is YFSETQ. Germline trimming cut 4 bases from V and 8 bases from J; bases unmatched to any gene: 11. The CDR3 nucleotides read TGCGCCAGCAGCAACGGGGGGGCCAAAGGCGATGAGCAGTTCTTC. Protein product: CASSNGGAKGDEQFF.

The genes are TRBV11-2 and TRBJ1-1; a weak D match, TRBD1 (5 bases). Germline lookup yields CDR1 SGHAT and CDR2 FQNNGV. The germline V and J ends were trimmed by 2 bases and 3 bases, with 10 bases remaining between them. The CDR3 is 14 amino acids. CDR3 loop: CASSLKGADTEAFF. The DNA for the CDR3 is TGTGCCAGCAGCTTAAAAGGGGCTGACACTGAAGCTTTCTTT.

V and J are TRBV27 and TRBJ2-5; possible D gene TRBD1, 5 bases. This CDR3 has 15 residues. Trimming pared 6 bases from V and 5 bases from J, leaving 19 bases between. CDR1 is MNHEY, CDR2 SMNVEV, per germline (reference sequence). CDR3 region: CASRPRSRVSETQYF. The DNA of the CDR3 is TGTGCCAGCAGGCCTAGGAGCAGGGTTTCGGAGACCCAGTACTTC.

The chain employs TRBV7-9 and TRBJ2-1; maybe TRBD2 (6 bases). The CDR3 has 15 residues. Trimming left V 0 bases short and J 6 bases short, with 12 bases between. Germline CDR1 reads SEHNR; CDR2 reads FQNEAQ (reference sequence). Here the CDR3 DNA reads TGTGCCAGCAGCTTAGCGTTGACTAGACTCAATGAGCAGTTCTTC. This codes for CASSLALTRLNEQFF.

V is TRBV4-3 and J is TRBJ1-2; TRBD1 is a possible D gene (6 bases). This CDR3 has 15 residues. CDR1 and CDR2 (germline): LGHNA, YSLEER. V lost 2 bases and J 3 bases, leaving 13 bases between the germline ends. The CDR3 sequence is CASSQSRTVHYGYTF. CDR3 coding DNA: TGCGCCAGCAGCCAAAGCCGGACAGTACACTATGGCTACACCTTC.

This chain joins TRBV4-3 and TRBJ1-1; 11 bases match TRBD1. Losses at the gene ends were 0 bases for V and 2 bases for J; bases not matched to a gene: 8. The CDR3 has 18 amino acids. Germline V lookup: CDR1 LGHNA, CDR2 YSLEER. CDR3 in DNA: TGCGCCAGCAGCCAAGACCCCGTGGGACAGGGGGGAAACACTGAAGCTTTCTTT. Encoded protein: CASSQDPVGQGGNTEAFF.

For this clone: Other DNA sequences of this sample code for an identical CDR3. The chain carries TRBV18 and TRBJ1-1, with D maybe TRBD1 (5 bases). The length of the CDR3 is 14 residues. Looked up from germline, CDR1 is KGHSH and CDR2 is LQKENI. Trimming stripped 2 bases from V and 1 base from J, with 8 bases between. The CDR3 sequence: CASSPSGWNTEAFF. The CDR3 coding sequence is TGTGCCAGCTCACCATCAGGGTGGAACACTGAAGCTTTCTTT.

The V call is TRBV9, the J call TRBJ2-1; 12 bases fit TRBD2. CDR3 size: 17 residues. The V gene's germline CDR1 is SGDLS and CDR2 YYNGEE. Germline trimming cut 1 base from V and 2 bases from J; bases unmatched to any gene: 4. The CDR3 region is CASSVLAGGPTYNEQFF. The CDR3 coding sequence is TGTGCCAGCAGCGTACTAGCGGGAGGGCCCACCTACAATGAGCAGTTCTTC.

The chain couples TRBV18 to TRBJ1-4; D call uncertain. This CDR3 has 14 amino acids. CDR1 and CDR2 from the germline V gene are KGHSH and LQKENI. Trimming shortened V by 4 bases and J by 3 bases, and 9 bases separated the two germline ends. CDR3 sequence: CASSLLTANEKLFF. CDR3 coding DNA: TGTGCCAGCTCACTCCTAACAGCTAATGAAAAACTGTTTTTT.

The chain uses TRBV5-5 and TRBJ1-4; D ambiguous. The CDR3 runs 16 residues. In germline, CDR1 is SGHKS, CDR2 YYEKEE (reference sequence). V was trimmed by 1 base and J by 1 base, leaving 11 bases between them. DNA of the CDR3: TGTGCCAGCAGCTTGACGGGGTTTGGAACTAATGAAAAACTGTTTTTT. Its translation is CASSLTGFGTNEKLFF.

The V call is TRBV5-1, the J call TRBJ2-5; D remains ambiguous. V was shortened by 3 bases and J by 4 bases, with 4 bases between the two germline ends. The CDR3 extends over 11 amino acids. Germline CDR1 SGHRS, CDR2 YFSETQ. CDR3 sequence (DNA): TGCGCCAGCAGCTCCATAGAGACCCAGTACTTC. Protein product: CASSSIETQYF.

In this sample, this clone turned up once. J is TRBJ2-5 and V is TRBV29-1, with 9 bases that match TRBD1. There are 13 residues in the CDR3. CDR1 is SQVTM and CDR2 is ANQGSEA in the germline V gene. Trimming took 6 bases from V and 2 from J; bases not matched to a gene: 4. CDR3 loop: CSVLGTGQETQYF. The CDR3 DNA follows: TGCAGCGTACTTGGGACAGGGCAAGAGACCCAGTACTTC.

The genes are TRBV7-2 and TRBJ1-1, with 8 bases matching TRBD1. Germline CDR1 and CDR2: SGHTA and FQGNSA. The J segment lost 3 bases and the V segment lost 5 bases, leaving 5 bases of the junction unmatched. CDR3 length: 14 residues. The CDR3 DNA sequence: TGTGCCAGCAGCGCGGACAGGGCTTACACTGAAGCTTTCTTT. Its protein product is CASSADRAYTEAFF.

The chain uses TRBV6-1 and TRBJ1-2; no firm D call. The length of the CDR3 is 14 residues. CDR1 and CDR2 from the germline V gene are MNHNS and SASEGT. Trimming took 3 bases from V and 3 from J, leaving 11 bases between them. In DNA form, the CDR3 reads TGTGCCAGCAGTGAGGTTGGCAGCGACTATGGCTACACCTTC. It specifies CASSEVGSDYGYTF.

DNA for the CDR3: TGTGCCAGTAGTGGGGGCTCAGGGGCCTTGAGTGAAAAACTGTTTTTT. It translates to CASSGGSGALSEKLFF. V usage is TRBV19 and J usage is TRBJ1-4; tentatively, D is TRBD1 (6 bases). From germline, CDR1 is LNHDA and CDR2 SQIVND (reference sequence). V lost 5 bases and J 7 bases, leaving 20 bases between the germline ends. This CDR3 region has 16 residues.

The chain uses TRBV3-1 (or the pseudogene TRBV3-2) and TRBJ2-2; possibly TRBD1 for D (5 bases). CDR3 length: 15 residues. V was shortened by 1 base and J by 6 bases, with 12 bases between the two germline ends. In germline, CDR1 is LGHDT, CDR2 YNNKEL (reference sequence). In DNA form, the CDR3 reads TGTGCCAGCAGCCAAGTACCTCAGGGTCCCGGGGAGCTGTTTTTT. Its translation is CASSQVPQGPGELFF.

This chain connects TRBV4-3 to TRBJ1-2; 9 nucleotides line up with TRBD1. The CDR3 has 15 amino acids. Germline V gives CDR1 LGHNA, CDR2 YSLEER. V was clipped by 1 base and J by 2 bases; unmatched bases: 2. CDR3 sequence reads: CASSQVQGANYGYTF. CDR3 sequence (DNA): TGCGCCAGCAGCCAAGTACAGGGGGCAAACTATGGCTACACCTTC.

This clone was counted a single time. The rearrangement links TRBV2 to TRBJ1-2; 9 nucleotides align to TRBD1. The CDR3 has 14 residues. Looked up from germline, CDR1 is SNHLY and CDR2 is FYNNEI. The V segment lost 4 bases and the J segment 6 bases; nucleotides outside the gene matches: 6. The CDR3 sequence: CASSVNRQGDGYTF. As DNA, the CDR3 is TGTGCCAGCAGTGTAAATCGACAGGGGGATGGCTACACCTTC.

CDR3 bases: TGTGCCAGCTCACCGGCAGGTTACGCGAACACTGAAGCTTTCTTT. As protein: CASSPAGYANTEAFF. The chain combines TRBV18 with TRBJ1-1; D unclear. From germline, CDR1 is KGHSH and CDR2 LQKENI. The CDR3 extends over 15 amino acids. V lost 3 bases to trimming and J lost 1 base, with 12 bases between them.

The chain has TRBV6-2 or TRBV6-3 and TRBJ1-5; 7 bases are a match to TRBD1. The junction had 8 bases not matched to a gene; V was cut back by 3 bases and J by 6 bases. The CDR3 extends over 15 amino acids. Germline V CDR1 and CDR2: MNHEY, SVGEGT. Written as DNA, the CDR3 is TGTGCCAGCAGTTATCTCGCAGGGGGTAGTCAGCCCCAGCATTTT. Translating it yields CASSYLAGGSQPQHF.

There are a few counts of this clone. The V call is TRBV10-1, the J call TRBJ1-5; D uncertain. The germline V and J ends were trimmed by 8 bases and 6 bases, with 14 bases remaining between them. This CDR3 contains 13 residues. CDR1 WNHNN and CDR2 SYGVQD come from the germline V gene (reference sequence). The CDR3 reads CASSASGSQPQHF. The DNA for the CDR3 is TGCGCCAGCTCCGCGTCGGGAAGTCAGCCCCAGCATTTT.

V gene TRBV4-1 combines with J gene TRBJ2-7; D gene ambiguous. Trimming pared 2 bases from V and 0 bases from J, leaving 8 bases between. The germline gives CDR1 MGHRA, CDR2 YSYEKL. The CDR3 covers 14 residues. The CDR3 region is CASSQPRSSYEQYF. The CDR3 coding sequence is TGCGCCAGCAGCCAACCTAGGAGCTCCTACGAGCAGTACTTC.

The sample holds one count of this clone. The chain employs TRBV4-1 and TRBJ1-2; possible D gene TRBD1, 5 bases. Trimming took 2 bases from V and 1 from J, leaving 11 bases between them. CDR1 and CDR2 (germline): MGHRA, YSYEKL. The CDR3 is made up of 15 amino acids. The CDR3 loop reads CASSQRTNINYGYTF. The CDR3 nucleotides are TGCGCCAGCAGCCAAAGGACAAATATTAACTATGGCTACACCTTC.

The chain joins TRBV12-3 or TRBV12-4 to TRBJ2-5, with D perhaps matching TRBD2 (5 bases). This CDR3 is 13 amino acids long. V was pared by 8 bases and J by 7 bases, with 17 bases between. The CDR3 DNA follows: TGTGCCAGCCGGTTTACCTCCCGGGGGACCCAGTACTTC. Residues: CASRFTSRGTQYF.

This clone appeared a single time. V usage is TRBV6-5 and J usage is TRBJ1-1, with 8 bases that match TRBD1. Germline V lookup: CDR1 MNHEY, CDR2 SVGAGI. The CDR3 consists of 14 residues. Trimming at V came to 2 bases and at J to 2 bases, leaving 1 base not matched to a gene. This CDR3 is CASSYDRGNTEAFF. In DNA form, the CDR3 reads TGTGCCAGCAGTTACGACAGGGGTAACACTGAAGCTTTCTTT.

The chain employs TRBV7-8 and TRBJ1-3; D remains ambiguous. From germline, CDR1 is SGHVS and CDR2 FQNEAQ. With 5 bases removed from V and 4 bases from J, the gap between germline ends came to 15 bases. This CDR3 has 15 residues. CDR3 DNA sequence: TGTGCCAGCAGCCTTGCCGGGTCCGCGGGAAACACCATATATTTT. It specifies CASSLAGSAGNTIYF. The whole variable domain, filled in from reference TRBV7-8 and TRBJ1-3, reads GAGVSQSPRYKVAKRGQDVALRCDPISGHVSLFWYQQALGQGPEFLTYFQNEAQLDKSGLPSDRFFAERPEGSVSTLKIQRTQQEDSAVYLCASSLAGSAGNTIYFGEGSWLTVV.

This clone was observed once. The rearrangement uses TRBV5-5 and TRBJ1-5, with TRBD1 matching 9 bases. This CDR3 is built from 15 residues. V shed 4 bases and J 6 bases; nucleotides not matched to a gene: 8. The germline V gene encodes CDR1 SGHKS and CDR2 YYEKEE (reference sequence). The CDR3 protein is CASSRGQGGTQPQHF. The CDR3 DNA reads TGTGCCAGCAGCCGGGGACAGGGTGGTACTCAGCCCCAGCATTTT.

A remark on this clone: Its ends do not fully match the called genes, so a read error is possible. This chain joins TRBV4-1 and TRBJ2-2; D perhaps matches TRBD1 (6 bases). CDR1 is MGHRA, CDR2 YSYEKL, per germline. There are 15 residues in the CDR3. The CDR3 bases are TGCGCCAGCAGTCAAGGGACATCGAACACCGGGGAGCTGTTTTTT. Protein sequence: CASSQGTSNTGELFF.